This TCR beta chain was profiled in a study of response to subunit inactivated influenza vaccine. TCRdb reanalysed the RT-PCR reads using MiXCR and keeps one entry per CDR3 protein. The sample has some 570,000 distinct CDR3 sequences; about 11% are singletons. This CDR3 has 13 residues. Germline-derived CDR1 and CDR2 are SGHAT and FQNNGV. Deletions cut 4 bases from V and 7 bases from J, with 11 bases between. This clonotype was seen repeatedly, ten times or more. The sample also formed part of further work on T cells expressing NK-cell markers. That publication notes: With UMIs, 5'RACE template switching was used to make TCR beta cDNA. From sorted CD3+CD56+NKG2C+, CD3+CD56+NKG2C- and CD3+CD56-NKG2C+ T cells came the TCR beta repertoires.

This sequence was found in a man in his forties or fifties who received an inactivated influenza vaccine. The sample consisted of PBMCs from blood, taken on the day of vaccination. V and J are TRBV11-2 and TRBJ1-5, with D perhaps matching TRBD1 (5 bases). CDR3 region: CASSWGTEQPQHF. Here the CDR3 DNA reads TGTGCCAGCAGCTGGGGGACCGAACAGCCCCAGCATTTT.